The 14 T cell receptor beta chains given below trace back to one sample, sequenced in a study of T cells in Graves' hyperthyroidism and ophthalmopathy. From RNA transcripts, TCR beta CDR3 regions were amplified. The study used the HTBI primer set for a first-round RT-PCR of the TCR CDR3. TCRdb redid the calling of the multiplex PCR reads with MiXCR, one entry per CDR3 protein. The table includes a few hundred thousand distinct CDR3 sequences, about 14% detected once. Sequenced sample: blood. The source of these receptors is a woman aged 25 to 39 with Graves' ophthalmopathy.

This clonotype was counted many times. At one of its ends the junction is not consistent with the germline gene, which may arise from a read error. The chain combines TRBV28 with TRBJ1-1; no firm D call. Germline V gene sequence: CDR1 MDHEN, CDR2 SYDVKM. CDR3 length: 10 amino acids. The CDR3 is CATSNTEAFF. In DNA form, the CDR3 reads TGTGCCACCAGTAACACTGAAGCTTTCTTT.

There are a few counts of this clonotype. The CDR3 loop reads CASSDRPPGLSSYNEQFF. The CDR3 DNA reads as TGTGCCAGTAGTGATAGACCCCCAGGACTCAGCTCCTACAATGAGCAGTTCTTC. V and J are TRBV19 and TRBJ2-1, with D tentatively TRBD2 (5 bases). The CDR3 totals 18 residues. The V gene lost 5 bases and the J gene lost 0 bases, with 20 bases spanning the gap. Per germline, CDR1 LNHDA and CDR2 SQIVND (reference sequence).

For this clonotype: A much bigger clone sits one base away, suggesting this may be a read error. The chain couples TRBV12-3 or TRBV12-4 to TRBJ1-3, with D unresolved. This CDR3 contains 15 residues. V gave up 2 bases and J gave up 0 bases, with 8 bases separating them. CDR3 sequence reads: CASSLYAGSGNTIYF. CDR3 DNA: TGTGCCAGCAGTTTATACGCAGGCTCTGGAAACACCATATATTTT.

V is TRBV2 and J is TRBJ1-2; perhaps TRBD1 as D (5 bases). This CDR3 region has 13 residues. The ends were cut back, 8 bases at V and 5 bases at J, with 15 bases in the middle. Germline-derived CDR1 and CDR2 are SNHLY and FYNNEI. CDR3 amino acids: CASRGRPGYGYTF. The CDR3 DNA follows: TGTGCCAGCCGGGGACGGCCAGGATATGGCTACACCTTC.

This clonotype was counted ten times or more. V usage is TRBV12-3 or TRBV12-4 and J usage is TRBJ1-6; D gene ambiguous. V lost 4 bases, J lost 11 bases, and 9 bases lay in between. This CDR3 region has 12 residues. The CDR3 DNA is TGTGCCAGCAGTTCCTATTCGGCACCCCTCCACTTT. This sequence encodes CASSSYSAPLHF.

This clonotype occurred many times. J is TRBJ2-7 and V is TRBV6-1; 7 nucleotides align to TRBD1. This CDR3 region has 12 residues. The trim removed 8 bases at V and 0 bases at J, leaving 1 base unmatched. Germline-derived CDR1 and CDR2 are MNHNS and SASEGT. The CDR3 DNA sequence: TGTGCCAGCCGGGACAGCTCCTACGAGCAGTACTTC. Its translation is CASRDSSYEQYF.

This clonotype has ten or more counts. For the CDR3, the DNA is TGCGCCAGCAGCTTGGCCGCGACAGCCACTTTGAACACTGAAGCTTTCTTT. This translates into CASSLAATATLNTEAFF. The chain recombines TRBV5-1 with TRBJ1-1, with D possibly TRBD1 on 5 matching bases. Looked up from germline, CDR1 is SGHRS and CDR2 is YFSETQ. This CDR3 comprises 17 residues. Trimming left V 0 bases short and J 0 bases short, with 15 bases between.

The V gene is TRBV4-1, the J gene TRBJ2-5; a possible D gene is TRBD1 (5 bases). The CDR3 runs 14 residues. Trimming removed 0 bases from V and 3 bases from J, with 8 bases in between. Germline lookup yields CDR1 MGHRA and CDR2 YSYEKL. CDR3: CASSQDPREETQYF. CDR3 nucleotides: TGCGCCAGCAGCCAAGATCCCAGGGAAGAGACCCAGTACTTC.

The chain recombines TRBV6-5 with TRBJ2-1; the D gene is possibly TRBD2 (7 bases). Germline lookup yields CDR1 MNHEY and CDR2 SVGAGI. The V and J ends lost 1 base and 8 bases respectively, with 12 bases between them. This CDR3 has 14 amino acids. The CDR3 nucleotides are TGTGCCAGCAGTTACTGGGGGGGCCAGGATGAGCAGTTCTTC. Translated, it gives CASSYWGGQDEQFF.

A remark on this clonotype: This may arise from a read error, as a much more abundant clone is one base away. As DNA, the CDR3 is TGCAGCGTTGCAGGGAGATCCTACAATGAGCAGTACTTC. Translated: CSVAGRSYNEQYF. V and J are TRBV29-1 and TRBJ2-1; perhaps D is TRBD1 or TRBD2 (5 bases each). The J call is in doubt because the DNA end fits TRBJ2-7 better. The CDR3 runs to 13 residues. Looked up from germline, CDR1 is SQVTM and CDR2 is ANQGSEA.

The gene calls are TRBV7-9 and TRBJ2-3; no definite D call. V lost 7 bases to trimming and J lost 4 bases, with 12 bases between them. This CDR3 comprises 13 residues. Per the germline V gene, CDR1 is SEHNR and CDR2 is FQNEAQ (reference sequence). Here the CDR3 reads CASIPAVPDTQYF. The CDR3 DNA follows: TGTGCCAGCATCCCCGCCGTCCCAGATACGCAGTATTTT.

This clonotype was counted at least ten times. The CDR3 loop reads CATSDNGRGGADTQYF. CDR3 in DNA: TGTGCCACCAGCGACAACGGGCGGGGGGGGGCAGATACGCAGTATTTT. The chain combines TRBV15 with TRBJ2-3; 9 nucleotides match TRBD2. V lost 5 bases, J lost 4 bases, and 10 bases stayed unmatched. The CDR3 spans 16 residues. The germline V gene has CDR1 LNHNV and CDR2 YYDKDF (reference sequence).

This clonotype occurred a few times. This sequence joins TRBV28 and TRBJ1-6; the D gene is possibly TRBD1 (5 bases). CDR1 MDHEN and CDR2 SYDVKM come from the germline V gene. The CDR3 consists of 14 residues. V was trimmed by 5 bases and J by 9 bases, leaving 14 bases between them. CDR3 DNA: TGTGCCAGCAGTCCGGACAAAATGATTTCACCCCTCCACTTT. Protein sequence: CASSPDKMISPLHF. The entire variable domain, with the rest obtained from reference TRBV28 and TRBJ1-6, is as follows: DVKVTQSSRYLVKRTGEKVFLECVQDMDHENMFWYRQDPGLGLRLIYFSYDVKMKEKGDIPEGYSVSREKKERFSLILESASTNQTSMYLCASSPDKMISPLHFGNGTRLTVT.

This clonotype was observed many times. The rearrangement joins TRBV18 to TRBJ2-7; D unresolved. CDR3 length: 11 residues. Germline CDR1 is KGHSH and CDR2 is LQKENI. V was shortened by 3 bases and J by 3 bases, with 3 bases between the two germline ends. CDR3 in amino acids: CASSPDYEQYF. Here the CDR3 DNA reads TGTGCCAGCTCACCGGACTACGAGCAGTACTTC.